This TCR beta chain was documented in a study of cytotoxic CD8 clonotypes in ibrutinib-treated CLL. Study as a whole: The authors obtained response samples at a median of approximately 11 months of treatment, range 6 to 36. Study results and limitations: Sampling of sustained-remission and progressing patients occurred at differing times. Exceeding age-matched healthy donors, baseline clonality also tracked the counts of circulating CD8+ T cells. Ibrutinib response saw clonality rise, and progression saw it return toward baseline.

V lost 0 bases and J lost 8, with 25 bases in between. The CDR3 has 18 residues. CDR1 MGHRA and CDR2 YSYEKL come from the germline V gene. About this clone itself: The antigen is undetermined.

The method was immunoSEQ multiplex PCR; TCRdb's version includes in-frame clones alone and lacks a portion of them. This sample has 130,000 to 150,000 clones, with about four fifths found just once. The chain recombines TRBV4-1 with TRBJ1-2, with a tentative D call TRBD1 (5 bases). This specimen consisted of PBMCs, obtained after 12 months of ibrutinib treatment. This clonotype was sampled from a human donor with chronic lymphocytic leukemia. CDR3 amino acids: CASSQDMPGTVSRTGYTF. For the CDR3, the DNA is TGCGCCAGCAGCCAAGACATGCCGGGGACTGTCTCTCGGACGGGCTACACCTTC.